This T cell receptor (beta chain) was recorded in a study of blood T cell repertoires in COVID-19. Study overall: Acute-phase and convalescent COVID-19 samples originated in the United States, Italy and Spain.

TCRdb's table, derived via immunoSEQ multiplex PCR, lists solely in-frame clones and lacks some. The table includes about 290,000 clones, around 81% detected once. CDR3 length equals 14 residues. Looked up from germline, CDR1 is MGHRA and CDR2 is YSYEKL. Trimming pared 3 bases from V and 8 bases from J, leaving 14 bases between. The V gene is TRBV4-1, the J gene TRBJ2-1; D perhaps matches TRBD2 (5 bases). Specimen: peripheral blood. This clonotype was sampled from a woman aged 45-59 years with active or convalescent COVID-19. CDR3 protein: CASSQDTRVYEQFF. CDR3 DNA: TGCGCCAGCAGCCAGGATACGAGGGTCTATGAGCAGTTCTTC.